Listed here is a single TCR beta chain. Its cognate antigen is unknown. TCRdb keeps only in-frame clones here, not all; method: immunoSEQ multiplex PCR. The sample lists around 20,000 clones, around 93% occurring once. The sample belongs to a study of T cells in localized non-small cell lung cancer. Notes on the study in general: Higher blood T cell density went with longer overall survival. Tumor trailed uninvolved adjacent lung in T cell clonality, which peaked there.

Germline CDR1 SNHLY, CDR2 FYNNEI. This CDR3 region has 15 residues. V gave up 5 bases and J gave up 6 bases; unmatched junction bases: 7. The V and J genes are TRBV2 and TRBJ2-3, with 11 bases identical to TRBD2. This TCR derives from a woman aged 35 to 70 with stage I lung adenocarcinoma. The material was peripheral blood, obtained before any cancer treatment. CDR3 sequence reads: CASSTSSGRLDTQYF. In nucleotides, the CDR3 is TGTGCCAGCAGTACCTCTAGCGGGAGGTTGGATACGCAGTATTTT.